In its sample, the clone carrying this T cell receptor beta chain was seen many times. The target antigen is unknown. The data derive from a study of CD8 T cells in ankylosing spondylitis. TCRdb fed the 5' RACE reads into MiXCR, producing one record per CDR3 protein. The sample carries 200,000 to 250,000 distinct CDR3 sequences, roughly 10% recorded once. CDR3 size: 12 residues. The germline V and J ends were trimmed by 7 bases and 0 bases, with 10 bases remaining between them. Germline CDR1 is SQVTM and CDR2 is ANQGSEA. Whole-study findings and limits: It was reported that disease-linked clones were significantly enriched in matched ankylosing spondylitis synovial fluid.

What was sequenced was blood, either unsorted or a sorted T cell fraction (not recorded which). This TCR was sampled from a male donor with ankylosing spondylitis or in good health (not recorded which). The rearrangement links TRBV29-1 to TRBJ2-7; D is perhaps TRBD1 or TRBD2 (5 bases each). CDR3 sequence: CSAAGSSYEQYF. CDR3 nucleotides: TGCAGCGCCGCAGGGAGCTCCTACGAGCAGTACTTC.